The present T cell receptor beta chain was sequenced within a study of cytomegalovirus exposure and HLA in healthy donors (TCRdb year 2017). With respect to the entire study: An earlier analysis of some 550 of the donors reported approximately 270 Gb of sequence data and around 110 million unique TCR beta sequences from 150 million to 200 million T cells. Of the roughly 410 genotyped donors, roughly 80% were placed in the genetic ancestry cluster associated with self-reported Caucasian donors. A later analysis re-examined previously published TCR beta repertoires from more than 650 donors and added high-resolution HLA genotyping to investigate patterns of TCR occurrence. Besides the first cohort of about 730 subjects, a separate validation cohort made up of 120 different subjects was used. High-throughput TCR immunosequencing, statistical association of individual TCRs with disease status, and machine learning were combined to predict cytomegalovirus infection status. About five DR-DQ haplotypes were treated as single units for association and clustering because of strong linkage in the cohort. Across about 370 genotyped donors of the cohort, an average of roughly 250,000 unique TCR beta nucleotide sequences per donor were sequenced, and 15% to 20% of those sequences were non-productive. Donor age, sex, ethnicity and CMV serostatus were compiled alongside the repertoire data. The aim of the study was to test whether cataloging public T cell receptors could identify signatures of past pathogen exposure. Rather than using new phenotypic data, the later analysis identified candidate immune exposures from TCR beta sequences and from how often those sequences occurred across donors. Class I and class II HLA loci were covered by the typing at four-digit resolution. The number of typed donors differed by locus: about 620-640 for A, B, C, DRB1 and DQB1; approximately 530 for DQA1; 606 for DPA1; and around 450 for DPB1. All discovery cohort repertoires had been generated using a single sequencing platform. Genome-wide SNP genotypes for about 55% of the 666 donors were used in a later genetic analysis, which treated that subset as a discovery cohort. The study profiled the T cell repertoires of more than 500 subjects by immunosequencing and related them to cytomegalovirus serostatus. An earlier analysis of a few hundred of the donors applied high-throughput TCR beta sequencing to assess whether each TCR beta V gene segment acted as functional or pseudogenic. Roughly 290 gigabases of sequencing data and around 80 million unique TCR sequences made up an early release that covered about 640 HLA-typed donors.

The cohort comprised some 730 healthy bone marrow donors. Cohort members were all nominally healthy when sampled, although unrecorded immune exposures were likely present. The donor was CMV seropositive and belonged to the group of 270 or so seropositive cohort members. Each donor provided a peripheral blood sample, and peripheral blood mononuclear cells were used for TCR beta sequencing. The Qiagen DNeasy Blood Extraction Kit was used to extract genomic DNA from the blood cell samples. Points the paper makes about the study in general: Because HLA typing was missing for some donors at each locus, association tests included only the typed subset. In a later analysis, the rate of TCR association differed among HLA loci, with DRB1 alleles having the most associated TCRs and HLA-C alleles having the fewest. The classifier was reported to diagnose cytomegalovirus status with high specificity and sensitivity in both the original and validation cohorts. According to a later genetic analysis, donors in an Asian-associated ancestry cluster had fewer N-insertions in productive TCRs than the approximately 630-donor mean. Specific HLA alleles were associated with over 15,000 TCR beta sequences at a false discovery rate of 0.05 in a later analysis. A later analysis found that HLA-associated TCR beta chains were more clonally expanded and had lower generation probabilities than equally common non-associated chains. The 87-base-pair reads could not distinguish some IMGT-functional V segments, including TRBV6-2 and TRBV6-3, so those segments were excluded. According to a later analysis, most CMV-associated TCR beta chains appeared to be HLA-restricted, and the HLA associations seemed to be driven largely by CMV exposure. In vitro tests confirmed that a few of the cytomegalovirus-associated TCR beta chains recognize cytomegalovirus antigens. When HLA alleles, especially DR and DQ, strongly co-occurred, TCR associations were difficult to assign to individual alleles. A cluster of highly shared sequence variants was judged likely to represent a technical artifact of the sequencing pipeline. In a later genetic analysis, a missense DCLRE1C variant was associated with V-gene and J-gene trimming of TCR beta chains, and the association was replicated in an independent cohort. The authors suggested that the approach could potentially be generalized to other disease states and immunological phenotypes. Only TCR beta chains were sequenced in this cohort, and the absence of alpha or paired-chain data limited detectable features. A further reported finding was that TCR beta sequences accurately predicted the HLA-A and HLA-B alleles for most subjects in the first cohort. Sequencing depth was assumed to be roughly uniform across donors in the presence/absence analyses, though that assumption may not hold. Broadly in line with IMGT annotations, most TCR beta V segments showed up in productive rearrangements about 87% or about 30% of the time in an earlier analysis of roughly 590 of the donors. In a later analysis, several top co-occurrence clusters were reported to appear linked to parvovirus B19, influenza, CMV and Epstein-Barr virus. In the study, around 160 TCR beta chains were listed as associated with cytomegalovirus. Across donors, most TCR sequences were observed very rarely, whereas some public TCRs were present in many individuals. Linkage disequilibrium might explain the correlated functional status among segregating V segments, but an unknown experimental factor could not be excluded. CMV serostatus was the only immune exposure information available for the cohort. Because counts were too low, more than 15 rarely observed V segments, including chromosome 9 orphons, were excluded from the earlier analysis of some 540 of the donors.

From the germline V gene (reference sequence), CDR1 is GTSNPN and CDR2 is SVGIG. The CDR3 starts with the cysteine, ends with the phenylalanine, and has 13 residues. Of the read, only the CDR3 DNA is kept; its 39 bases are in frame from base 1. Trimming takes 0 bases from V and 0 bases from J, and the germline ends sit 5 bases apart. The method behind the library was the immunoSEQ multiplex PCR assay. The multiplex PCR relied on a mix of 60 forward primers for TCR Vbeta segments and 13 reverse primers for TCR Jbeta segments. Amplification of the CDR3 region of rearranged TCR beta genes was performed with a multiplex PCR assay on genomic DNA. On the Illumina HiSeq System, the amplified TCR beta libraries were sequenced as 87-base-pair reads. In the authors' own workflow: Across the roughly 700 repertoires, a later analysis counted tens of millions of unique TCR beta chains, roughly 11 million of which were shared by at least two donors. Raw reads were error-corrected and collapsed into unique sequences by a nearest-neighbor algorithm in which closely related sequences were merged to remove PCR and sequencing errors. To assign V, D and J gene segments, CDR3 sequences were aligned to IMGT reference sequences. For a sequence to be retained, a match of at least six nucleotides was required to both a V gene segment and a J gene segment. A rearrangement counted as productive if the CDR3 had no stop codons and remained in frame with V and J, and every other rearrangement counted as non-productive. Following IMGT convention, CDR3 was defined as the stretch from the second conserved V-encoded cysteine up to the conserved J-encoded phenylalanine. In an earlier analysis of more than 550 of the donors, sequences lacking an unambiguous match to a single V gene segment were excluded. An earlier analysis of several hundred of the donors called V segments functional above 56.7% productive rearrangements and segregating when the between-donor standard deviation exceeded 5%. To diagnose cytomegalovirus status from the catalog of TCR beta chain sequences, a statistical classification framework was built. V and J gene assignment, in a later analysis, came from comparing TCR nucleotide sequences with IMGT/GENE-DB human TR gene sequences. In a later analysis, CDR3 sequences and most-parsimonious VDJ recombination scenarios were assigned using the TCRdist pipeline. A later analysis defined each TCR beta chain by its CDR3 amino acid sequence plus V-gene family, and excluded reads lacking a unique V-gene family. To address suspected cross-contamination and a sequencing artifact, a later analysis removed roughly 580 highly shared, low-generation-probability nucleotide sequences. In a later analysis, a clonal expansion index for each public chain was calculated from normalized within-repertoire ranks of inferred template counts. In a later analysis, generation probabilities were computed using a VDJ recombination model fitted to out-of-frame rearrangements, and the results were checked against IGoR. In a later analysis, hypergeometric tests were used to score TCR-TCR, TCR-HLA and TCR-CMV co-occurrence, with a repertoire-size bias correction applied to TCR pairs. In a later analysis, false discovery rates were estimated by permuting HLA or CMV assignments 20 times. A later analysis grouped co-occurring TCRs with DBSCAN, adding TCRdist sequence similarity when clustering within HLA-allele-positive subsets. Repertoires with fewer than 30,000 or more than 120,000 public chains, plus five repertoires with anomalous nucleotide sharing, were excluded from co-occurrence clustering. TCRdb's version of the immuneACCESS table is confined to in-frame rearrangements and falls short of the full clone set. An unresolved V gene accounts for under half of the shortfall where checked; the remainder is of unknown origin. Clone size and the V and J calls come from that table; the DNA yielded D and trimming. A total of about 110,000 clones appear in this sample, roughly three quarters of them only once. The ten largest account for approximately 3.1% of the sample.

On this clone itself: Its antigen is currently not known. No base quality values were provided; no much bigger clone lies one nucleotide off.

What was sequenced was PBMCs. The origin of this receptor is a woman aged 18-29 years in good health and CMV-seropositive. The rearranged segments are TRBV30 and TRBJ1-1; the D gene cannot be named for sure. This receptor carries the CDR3 CAWSVALNTEAFF. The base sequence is TGTGCCTGGAGTGTAGCCTTGAACACTGAAGCTTTCTTT.